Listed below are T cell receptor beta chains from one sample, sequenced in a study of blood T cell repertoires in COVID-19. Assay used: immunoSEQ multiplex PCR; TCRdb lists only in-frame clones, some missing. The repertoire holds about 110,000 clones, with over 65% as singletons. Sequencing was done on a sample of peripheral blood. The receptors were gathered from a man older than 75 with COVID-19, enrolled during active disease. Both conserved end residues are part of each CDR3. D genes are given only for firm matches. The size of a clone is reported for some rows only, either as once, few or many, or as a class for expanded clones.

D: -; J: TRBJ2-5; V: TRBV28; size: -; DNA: TGTGCCAGCAGTTATGCGTTGAAGACCCAGTACTTC; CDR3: CASSYALKTQYF
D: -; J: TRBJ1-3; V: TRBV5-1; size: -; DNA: TGCGCCAGCAGGCCTACAGGAGCCTCTGGAAACACCATATATTTT; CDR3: CASRPTGASGNTIYF
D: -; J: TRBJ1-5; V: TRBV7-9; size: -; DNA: TGTGCCAGCAGCCAGACAGGAAACAATCAGCCCCAGCATTTT; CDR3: CASSQTGNNQPQHF
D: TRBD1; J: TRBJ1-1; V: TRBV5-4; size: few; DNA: TGTGCCAGCAGCGCGGGACAGACCATGAACACTGAAGCTTTCTTT; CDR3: CASSAGQTMNTEAFF
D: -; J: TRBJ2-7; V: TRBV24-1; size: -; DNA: TGTGCCGCCGCCCGAGGCCCCCAGCTCTACGAGCAGTACTTC; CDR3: CAAARGPQLYEQYF
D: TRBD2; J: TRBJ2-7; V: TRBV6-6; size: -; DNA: TGTGCCAGCAGTTACGGGACTAGCGAGACAAGGGAGCAGTACTTC; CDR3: CASSYGTSETREQYF
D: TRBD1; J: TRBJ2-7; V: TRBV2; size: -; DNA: TGTGCCAGCAGAAAAGAGGGGGGGACAGGGCCCTACGGGCAGTACTTC; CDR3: CASRKEGGTGPYGQYF
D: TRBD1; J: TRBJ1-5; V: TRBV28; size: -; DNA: TGTGCCAGCAGTCCCTCATCCGGGACAGAGCGCTTCCATCGGGGTCAGCCCCAGCATTTT; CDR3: CASSPSSGTERFHRGQPQHF
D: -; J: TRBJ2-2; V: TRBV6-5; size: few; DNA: TGTGCCAGCAGGGGGGCGGGAGTTAATACCGGGGAGCTGTTTTTT; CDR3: CASRGAGVNTGELFF
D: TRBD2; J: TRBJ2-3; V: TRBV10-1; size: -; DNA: TGCGCCAGCAGTCGTACTAGCGGCAGCACAGATACGCAGTATTTT; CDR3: CASSRTSGSTDTQYF
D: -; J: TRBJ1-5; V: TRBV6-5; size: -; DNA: TGTGCCAGCAGGCTAGGAAGCACCAGCAATCAGCCCCAGCATTTT; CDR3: CASRLGSTSNQPQHF
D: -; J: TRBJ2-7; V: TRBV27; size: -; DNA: TGTGCCAGCAGTTTTAGCGGCGGGGCGTACGAGCAGTACTTC; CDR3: CASSFSGGAYEQYF
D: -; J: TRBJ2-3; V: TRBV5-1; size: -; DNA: TGCGCCAGCACGACAGGAGATAATACGCAGTATTTT; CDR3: CASTTGDNTQYF
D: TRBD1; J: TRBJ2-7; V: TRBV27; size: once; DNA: TGTGCCAGCAGCCCTGACAGGGGGAACCTAAACTCCTACGAGCAGTACTTC; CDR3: CASSPDRGNLNSYEQYF
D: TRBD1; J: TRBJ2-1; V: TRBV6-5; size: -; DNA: TGTGCCAGCAGAAGACAGGGGGTCAATGAGCAGTTCTTC; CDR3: CASRRQGVNEQFF
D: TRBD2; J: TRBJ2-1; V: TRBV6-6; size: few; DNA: TGTGCCAGCAGTTCGCGGACTAGCGTAACCTACAATGAGCAGTTCTTC; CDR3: CASSSRTSVTYNEQFF
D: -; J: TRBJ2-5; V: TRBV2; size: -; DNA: TGTGCCAAGCGACGGCTCCAAGAGACCCAGTACTTC; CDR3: CAKRRLQETQYF
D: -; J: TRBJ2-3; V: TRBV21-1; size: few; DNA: TGTGCCAGCAGCATCCTCAGGGGCGGGAGGGCCCTCGGAGATACGCAGTATTTT; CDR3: CASSILRGGRALGDTQYF
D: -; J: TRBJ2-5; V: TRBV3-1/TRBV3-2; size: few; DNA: TGTGCCAGCAGCCAAGACGGGATACAGACCCAGTACTTC; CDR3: CASSQDGIQTQYF
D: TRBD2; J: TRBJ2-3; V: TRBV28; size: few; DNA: TGTGCCAGCACTGGAGCGGGGCTCACAGATACGCAGTATTTT; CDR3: CASTGAGLTDTQYF
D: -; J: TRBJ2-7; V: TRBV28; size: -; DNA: TGTGCCAGCAGGAGACCGGGACTCCCTCCCGAGCAGTACTTC; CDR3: CASRRPGLPPEQYF
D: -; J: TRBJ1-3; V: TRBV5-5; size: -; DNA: TGTGCCAGCAGCTTCGCAGGAACCTCTGGAAACACCATATATTTT; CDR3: CASSFAGTSGNTIYF
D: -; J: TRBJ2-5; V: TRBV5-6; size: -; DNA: TGTGCCGGACAGCGGAAGTCAAACCAAGAGACCCAGTACTTC; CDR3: CAGQRKSNQETQYF
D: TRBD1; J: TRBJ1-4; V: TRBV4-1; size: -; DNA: TGCGCCAGCAGCCCCGGACAGGGCTATTTTGCAACTAATGAAAAACTGTTTTTT; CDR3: CASSPGQGYFATNEKLFF
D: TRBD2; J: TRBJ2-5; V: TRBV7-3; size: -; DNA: TGTGCCAGCAGCTTATTAGGGAGGGCGGGACGAGAGACCCAGTACTTC; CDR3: CASSLLGRAGRETQYF
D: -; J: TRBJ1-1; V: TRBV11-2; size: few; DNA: TGTGCCAGCAGCGCAGACAGGAACACTGAAGCTTTCTTT; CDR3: CASSADRNTEAFF
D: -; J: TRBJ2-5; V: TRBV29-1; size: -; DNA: TGCAGCGTTGGCCTGCGTGAGACCCAGTACTTC; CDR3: CSVGLRETQYF
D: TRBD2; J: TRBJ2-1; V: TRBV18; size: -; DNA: TGTGCCAGCTCCCCCGCCGCTAGCGGTTACAATGAGCAGTTCTTC; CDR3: CASSPAASGYNEQFF
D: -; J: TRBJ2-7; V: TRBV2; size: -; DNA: TGTGCCAGCAACGAGATGTCTGACGAGCAGTACTTC; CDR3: CASNEMSDEQYF
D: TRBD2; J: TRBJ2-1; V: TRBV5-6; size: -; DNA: TGTGCCAGCAGCTTTGTAGCGGGATGGAATGAGCAGTTCTTC; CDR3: CASSFVAGWNEQFF
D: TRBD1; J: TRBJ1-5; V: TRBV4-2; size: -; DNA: TGTGCCAGCAGCCAAGAAGGGCGCAGGGGGGTCGGTAGCAATCAGCCCCAGCATTTT; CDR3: CASSQEGRRGVGSNQPQHF
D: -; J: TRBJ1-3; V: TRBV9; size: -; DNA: TGTGCCAGCAGCCCCTCCAGGGAAACCTCTGGAAACACCATATATTTT; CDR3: CASSPSRETSGNTIYF